The clone carrying this T cell receptor (beta chain) was observed at least ten times. The data were obtained in a study of read filtering for tumor transcriptome and immune sequencing. Molecular barcoded adaptors covering alpha/delta and beta/gamma chains were used on about 0.4 ug RNA. TCRdb itself ran the reads through MiXCR, one entry per CDR3 protein. The sample records over 50,000 distinct CDR3 sequences, roughly a fifth being singletons. The CDR3 totals 14 residues. V lost 10 bases, J lost 2 bases, and 7 bases stayed unmatched. The germline V gene encodes CDR1 MNHNS and CDR2 SASEGT. The TCR comes from a donor aged 40 or over with multiple myeloma. The chain uses TRBV6-1 and TRBJ2-3, with TRBD2 matching 9 bases. The sample consisted of a population of CD138-negative cells sorted from bone marrow. CDR3 nucleotides: TGTGCCACCTCGCTAGCGGGGAACACAGATACGCAGTATTTT. Its protein product is CATSLAGNTDTQYF.